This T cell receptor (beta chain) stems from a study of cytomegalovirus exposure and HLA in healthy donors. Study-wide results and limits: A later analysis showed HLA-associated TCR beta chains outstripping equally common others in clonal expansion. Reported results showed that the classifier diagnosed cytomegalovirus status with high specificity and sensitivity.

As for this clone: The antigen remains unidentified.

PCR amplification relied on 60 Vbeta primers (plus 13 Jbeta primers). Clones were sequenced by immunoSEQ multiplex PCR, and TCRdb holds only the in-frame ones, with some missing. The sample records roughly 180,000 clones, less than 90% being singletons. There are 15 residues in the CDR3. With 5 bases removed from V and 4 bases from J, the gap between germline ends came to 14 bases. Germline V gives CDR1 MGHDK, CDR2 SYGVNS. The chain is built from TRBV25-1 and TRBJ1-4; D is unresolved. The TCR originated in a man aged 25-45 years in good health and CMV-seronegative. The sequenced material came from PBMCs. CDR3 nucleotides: TGTGCCAGCAGTCCAATGGGCGCTTTTAATGAAAAACTGTTTTTT. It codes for CASSPMGAFNEKLFF.